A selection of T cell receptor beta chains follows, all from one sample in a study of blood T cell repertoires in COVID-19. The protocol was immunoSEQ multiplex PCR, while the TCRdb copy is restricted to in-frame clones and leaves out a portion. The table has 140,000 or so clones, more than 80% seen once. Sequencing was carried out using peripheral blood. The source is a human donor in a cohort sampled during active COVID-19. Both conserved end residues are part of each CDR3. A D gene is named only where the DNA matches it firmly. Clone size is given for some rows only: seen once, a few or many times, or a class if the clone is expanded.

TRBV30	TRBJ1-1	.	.	CAWSVLSRRAFF	TGTGCCTGGAGTGTACTCAGCAGGAGGGCTTTCTTT
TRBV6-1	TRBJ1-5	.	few	CASSEPDSYSNQPQHF	TGTGCCAGCAGTGAACCGGACAGTTATAGCAATCAGCCCCAGCATTTT
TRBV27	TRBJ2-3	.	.	CASSQGGRTIDTQYF	TGTGCCAGCAGTCAGGGGGGTAGGACCATAGATACGCAGTATTTT
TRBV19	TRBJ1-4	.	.	CASSIMGTDNEKLFF	TGTGCCAGTAGTATCATGGGTACAGATAATGAAAAACTGTTTTTT
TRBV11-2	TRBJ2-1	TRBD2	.	CASSSIGAGRYNEQFF	TGTGCCAGCAGCTCTATCGGAGCGGGACGCTACAATGAGCAGTTCTTC
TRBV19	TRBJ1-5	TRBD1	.	CASSGDREQPQHF	TGTGCCAGTAGCGGCGACAGGGAGCAGCCCCAGCATTTT
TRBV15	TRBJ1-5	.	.	CATRLDFTSNQPQHF	TGTGCCACCAGGCTGGACTTCACCTCCAATCAGCCCCAGCATTTT
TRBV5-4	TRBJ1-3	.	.	CASSLGVSGVTGNTIYF	TGTGCCAGCAGCTTGGGGGTGTCAGGGGTCACTGGAAACACCATATATTTT
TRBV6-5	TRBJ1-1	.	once	CASNPRGAQAEAFF	TGTGCCAGCAACCCTCGGGGGGCGCAGGCTGAAGCTTTCTTT
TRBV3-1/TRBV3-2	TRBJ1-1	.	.	CASSQEAVTEAFF	TGTGCCAGCAGCCAAGAAGCTGTCACTGAAGCTTTCTTT
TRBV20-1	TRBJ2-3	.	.	CSAPLTDTQYF	TGCAGTGCCCCTCTCACAGATACGCAGTATTTT
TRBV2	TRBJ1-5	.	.	CASNRGGENQPQHF	TGTGCCAGCAATAGAGGGGGGGAGAATCAGCCCCAGCACTTT
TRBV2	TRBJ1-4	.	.	CASRVESGLNEKLFF	TGTGCCAGCAGGGTTGAGTCAGGGCTAAATGAAAAACTGTTTTTT
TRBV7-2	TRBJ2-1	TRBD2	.	CASSFPAGGVGEQFF	TGTGCCAGCAGCTTCCCCGCGGGAGGGGTCGGTGAGCAGTTCTTC
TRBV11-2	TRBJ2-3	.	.	CASSSLLITDTQYF	TGTGCCAGCAGCTCACTACTAATCACAGATACGCAGTATTTT
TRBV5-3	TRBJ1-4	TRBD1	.	CARTILGRDSVEKLFF	TGTGCCAGAACCATATTGGGGCGGGACAGCGTTGAAAAACTGTTTTTT
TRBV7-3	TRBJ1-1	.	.	CASSSQGLNTEAFF	TGTGCCAGCAGCTCTCAGGGGTTGAACACTGAAGCTTTCTTT
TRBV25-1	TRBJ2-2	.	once	CASSVLRDGELFF	TGTGCCAGCAGTGTTCTACGCGACGGGGAGCTGTTTTTT
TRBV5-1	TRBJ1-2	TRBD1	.	CASSLGQGARGYTF	TGCGCCAGCAGCTTGGGACAGGGGGCTCGGGGCTACACCTTC
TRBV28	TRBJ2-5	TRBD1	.	CASGSGGTQETQYF	TGTGCCAGCGGCTCAGGGGGCACCCAAGAGACCCAGTACTTC
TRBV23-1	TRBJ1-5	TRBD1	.	CASSPGTGYSNQPQHF	TGCGCCAGCAGTCCCGGGACAGGCTATAGCAATCAGCCCCAGCATTTT
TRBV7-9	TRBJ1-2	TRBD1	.	CASSRDRGNYGYTF	TGTGCCAGCAGCCGGGACAGGGGGAACTATGGCTACACCTTC
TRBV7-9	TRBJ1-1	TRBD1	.	CASSPGQGVTEAFF	TGTGCCAGCAGCCCCGGACAGGGGGTCACTGAAGCTTTCTTT
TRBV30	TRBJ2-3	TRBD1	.	CAWSARTGGGDTQYF	TGTGCCTGGAGTGCCCGGACAGGGGGCGGGGATACGCAGTATTTT
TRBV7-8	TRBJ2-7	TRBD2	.	CASSPLAGVEQYF	TGTGCCAGCAGCCCACTAGCGGGGGTCGAGCAGTACTTC
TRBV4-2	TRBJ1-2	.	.	CASSQESGHNYGYTF	TGTGCCAGCAGCCAAGAGTCAGGTCATAACTATGGCTACACCTTC
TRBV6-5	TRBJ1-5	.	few	CASSSSRDTIDQPQHF	TGTGCCAGCAGTTCATCCCGGGACACAATCGATCAGCCCCAGCATTTT
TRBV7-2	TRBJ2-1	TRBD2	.	CASSLALAGVVDNEQFF	TGTGCCAGCAGCTTAGCACTAGCGGGAGTTGTTGACAATGAGCAGTTCTTC
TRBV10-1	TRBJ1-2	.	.	CASSGPGAYGYTF	TGCGCCAGCAGTGGCCCAGGGGCCTATGGCTACACCTTC
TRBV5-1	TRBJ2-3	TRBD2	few	CASGTSGSGDTQYF	TGCGCCAGCGGGACTAGCGGGAGTGGAGATACGCAGTATTTT
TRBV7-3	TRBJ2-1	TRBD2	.	CASSFRLAGADEQFF	TGTGCCAGCAGCTTTCGGCTAGCGGGGGCTGATGAGCAGTTCTTC
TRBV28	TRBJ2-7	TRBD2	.	CASSLEGTRISYEQYF	TGTGCCAGCAGTTTAGAAGGGACTAGGATTTCCTACGAGCAGTACTTC
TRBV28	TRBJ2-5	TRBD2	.	CASSSLAGGLKTQYF	TGTGCCAGCAGTTCCTTAGCGGGGGGGCTTAAGACCCAGTACTTC
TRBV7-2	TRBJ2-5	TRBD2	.	CASSLGGGLQETQYF	TGTGCCAGCAGCTTAGGCGGGGGGCTCCAAGAGACCCAGTACTTC
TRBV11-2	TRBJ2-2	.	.	CASSLMGGTANTGELFF	TGTGCCAGCAGCTTAATGGGCGGGACAGCGAACACCGGGGAGCTGTTTTTT
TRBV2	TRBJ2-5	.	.	CASASFQETQYF	TGTGCCAGCGCTAGCTTCCAAGAGACCCAGTACTTC
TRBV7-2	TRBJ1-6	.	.	CASSYSTGPNSPLHF	TGTGCCAGCAGCTACTCGACAGGACCTAATTCACCCCTCCACTTT
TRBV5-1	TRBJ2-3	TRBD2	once	CASSLGLDTDTQYF	TGCGCCAGCAGCCTGGGACTAGACACAGATACGCAGTATTTT
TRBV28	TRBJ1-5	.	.	CASSLWAGKQPQHF	TGTGCCAGCAGTCTTTGGGCGGGGAAACAGCCCCAGCATTTT
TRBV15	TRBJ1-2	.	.	CATTPDRTSYGYTF	TGTGCCACAACACCCGACAGGACGAGCTATGGCTACACCTTC
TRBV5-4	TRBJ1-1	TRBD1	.	CASSLDFAGGVGDTEAFF	TGTGCCAGCAGCTTGGACTTTGCAGGGGGCGTCGGGGACACTGAAGCTTTCTTT
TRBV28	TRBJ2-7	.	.	CASSSPDSYYEQYF	TGTGCCAGCAGCTCACCCGACAGTTACTACGAGCAGTACTTC
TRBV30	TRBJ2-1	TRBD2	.	CAWSAGVAGVNEQFF	TGTGCCTGGAGTGCCGGGGTAGCGGGAGTGAATGAGCAGTTCTTC
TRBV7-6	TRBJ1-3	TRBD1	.	CASSRAGGAGNTIYF	TGTGCCAGCAGTCGTGCAGGGGGCGCTGGAAACACCATATATTTT
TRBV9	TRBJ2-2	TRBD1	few	CASSVGGTGHTGELFF	TGTGCCAGCAGCGTAGGAGGGACAGGGCACACCGGGGAGCTGTTTTTT
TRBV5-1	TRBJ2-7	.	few	CASSFIEGDEQYF	TGCGCCAGCAGCTTTATCGAGGGCGACGAGCAGTACTTC
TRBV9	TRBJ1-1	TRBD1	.	CASSPGTGNTEAFF	TGTGCCAGCAGCCCCGGGACAGGGAACACTGAAGCTTTCTTT
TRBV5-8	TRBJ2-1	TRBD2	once	CASSFIVGGDNEQFF	TGTGCCAGCAGCTTTATAGTGGGGGGGGACAATGAGCAGTTCTTC
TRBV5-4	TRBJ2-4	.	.	CASSPDSVAKNIQYF	TGTGCCAGCAGCCCCGACAGTGTAGCCAAAAACATTCAGTACTTC
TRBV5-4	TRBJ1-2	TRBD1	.	CASSKPLTGGNYGYTF	TGTGCCAGCAGCAAACCTCTTACAGGGGGCAACTATGGCTACACCTTC
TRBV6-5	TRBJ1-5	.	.	CASTPQSNQPQHF	TGTGCCAGCACCCCCCAGAGCAATCAGCCCCAGCATTTT
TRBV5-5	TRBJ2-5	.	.	CASSLRGRREETQYF	TGTGCCAGCAGCTTGCGCGGGCGAAGGGAAGAGACCCAGTACTTC
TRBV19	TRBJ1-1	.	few	CASSRVSEAFF	TGTGCCAGTAGCCGAGTGTCTGAAGCTTTCTTT
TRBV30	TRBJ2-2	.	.	CAWKVSANTGELFF	TGTGCCTGGAAAGTGTCAGCGAACACCGGGGAGCTGTTTTTT
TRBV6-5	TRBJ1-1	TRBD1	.	CASRDRRRYTEAFF	TGTGCCAGCAGGGACAGGAGGCGGTACACTGAAGCTTTCTTT
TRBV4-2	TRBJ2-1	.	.	CASSQSLSRAEQFF	TGTGCCAGCAGCCAAAGTTTAAGCAGGGCTGAGCAGTTCTTC